These 6 T cell receptor beta chains share one sample of origin, sequenced in a study of T cells expressing NK-cell markers. After re-calling the 5' RACE reads, TCRdb lists one entry per CDR3 protein, DNA absent. The sample totals 350,000 to 450,000 distinct CDR3 sequences. Material for sequencing was blood T cells: a sorted CD56 or NKG2C T cell subset, CD4+ or CD8+ T cells, or bulk PBMC T cells (not recorded which). These receptors were obtained from a man aged 18 to 70 in good health.

The chain couples TRBV6-2 or TRBV6-3 to TRBJ2-4; TCRdb outputs TRBD2, but without DNA this stays unchecked. The germline CDR1 and CDR2 sequences are MNHEY and SVGEGT. The CDR3 is 18 amino acids. CDR3 sequence: CASSYSTGAGLAKNIQYF.

The chain employs TRBV2 and TRBJ1-1; there is no DNA to check the TCRdb D call of TRBD1. CDR1 and CDR2 (germline): SNHLY, FYNNEI. The CDR3 extends over 11 amino acids. CDR3 sequence reads: CASSGQNEAFF.

This chain uses TRBV29-1 with TRBJ1-2. This CDR3 is built from 12 residues. CDR1 is SQVTM and CDR2 is ANQGSEA in the germline V gene. CDR3 amino acids: CSAETKNYGYTF.

V usage is TRBV3-1 and J usage is TRBJ1-2. Germline V lookup: CDR1 LGHDT, CDR2 YNNKEL (reference sequence). The CDR3 is 15 residues long. CDR3 sequence: CASSPSDRTLYGYTF.

The chain has TRBV5-1 and TRBJ2-2; TCRdb names TRBD1, which stays unverified in the absence of DNA. Germline V CDR1 and CDR2: SGHRS, YFSETQ. The CDR3 is made up of 16 amino acids. The CDR3 here is CASSAQTTGSTGELFF.

The V call is TRBV6-1, the J call TRBJ1-5. This CDR3 has 14 amino acids. Germline CDR1 and CDR2: MNHNS and SASEGT. The CDR3 is CASSSARGGQPQHF.